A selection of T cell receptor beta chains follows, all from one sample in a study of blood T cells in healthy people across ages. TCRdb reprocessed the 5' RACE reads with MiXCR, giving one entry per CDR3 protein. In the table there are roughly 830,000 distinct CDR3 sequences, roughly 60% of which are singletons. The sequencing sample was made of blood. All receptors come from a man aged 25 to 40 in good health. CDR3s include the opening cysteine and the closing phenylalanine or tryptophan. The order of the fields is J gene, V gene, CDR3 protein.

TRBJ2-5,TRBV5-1,CASSVPGAQETQYF
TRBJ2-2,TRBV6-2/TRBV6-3,CASSYSGGADMNTGELFF
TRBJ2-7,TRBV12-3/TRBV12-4,CASSLLLGGGRSSYEQYF
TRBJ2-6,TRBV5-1,CASSLTGASGANVLTF
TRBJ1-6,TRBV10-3,CAISEIGVKDSPLHF
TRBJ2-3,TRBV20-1,CSAVRGVLTDTQYF
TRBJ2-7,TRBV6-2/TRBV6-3,CASGFYEQYF
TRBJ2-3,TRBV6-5,CASSPALGGGTDTQYF
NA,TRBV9,CASSVEAVQQETQYF
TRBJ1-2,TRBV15,CATSRTAGGPNYGYTF
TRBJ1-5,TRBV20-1,CSASSGQHYNQPQHF
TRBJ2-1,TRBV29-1,CSSDGLYLNEQFF
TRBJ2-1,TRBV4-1,CASSQREGQAFYNEQFF
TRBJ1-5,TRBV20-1,CSASERGIGQPQHF
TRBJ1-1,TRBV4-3,CASSQYRRSEAFF
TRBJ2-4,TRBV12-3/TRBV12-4,CASSLGGQGIAKNIQYF
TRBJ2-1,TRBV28,CASRPTDRAIYNEQFF
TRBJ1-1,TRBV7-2,CASSLASPYTEAFF
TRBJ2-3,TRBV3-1,CAGSLLAGGDKSDTQYF
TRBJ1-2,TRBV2,CAGEDRGILNYGYTF
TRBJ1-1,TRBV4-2,CASSQGAGPMNTEAFF
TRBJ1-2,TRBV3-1,CASSLSPGGVDYGYTF
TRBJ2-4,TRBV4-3,CASSQEQRGGKYF
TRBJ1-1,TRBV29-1,CSVGRTSNTEAFF
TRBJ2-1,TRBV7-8,CASSLSSGVYNEQFF
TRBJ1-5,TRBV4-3,CASSQNRVSGNQPQHF
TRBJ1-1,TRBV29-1,CSALGSLNTEAFF
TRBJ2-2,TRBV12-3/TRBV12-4,CASSSTGAGGELFF
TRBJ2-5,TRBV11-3,CASSYSRHETQYF
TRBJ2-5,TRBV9,CAPARRHPQETQYF